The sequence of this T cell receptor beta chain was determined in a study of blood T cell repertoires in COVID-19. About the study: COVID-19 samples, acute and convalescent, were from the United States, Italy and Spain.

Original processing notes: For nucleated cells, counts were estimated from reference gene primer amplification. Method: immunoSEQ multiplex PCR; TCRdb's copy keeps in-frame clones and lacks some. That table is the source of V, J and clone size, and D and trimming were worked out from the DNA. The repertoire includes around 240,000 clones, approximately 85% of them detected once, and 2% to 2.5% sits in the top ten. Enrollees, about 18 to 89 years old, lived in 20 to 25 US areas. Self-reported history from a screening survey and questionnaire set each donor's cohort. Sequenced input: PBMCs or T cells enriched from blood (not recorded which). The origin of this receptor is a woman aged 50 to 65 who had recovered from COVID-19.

The CDR3 region is CASSSGAGWGNTIYF. CDR3 DNA sequence: TGTGCCAGCAGCTCTGGGGCAGGGTGGGGAAACACCATATATTTT. The chain couples TRBV7-2 to TRBJ1-3; D is perhaps TRBD1 (5 bases). CDR1 and CDR2 from the germline V gene are SGHTA and FQGNSA. The CDR3 extends over 15 amino acids. Trimming pared 4 bases from V and 4 bases from J, leaving 14 bases between.